The 15 T cell receptor beta chains below were found in one sample sequenced in a study of cytomegalovirus exposure and HLA in healthy donors. The PCR was carried out with 60 Vbeta primers and 13 Jbeta primers. Sequencing used immunoSEQ multiplex PCR; TCRdb keeps in-frame clones, though not all of them. The sample includes 150,000 to 180,000 clones, approximately 81% of them seen just once. The sequenced material came from PBMCs. The receptors here all came from a man between 18 and 29 years old in good health and CMV-seronegative.

This clone was counted only a few times. The chain combines TRBV7-9 with TRBJ2-1; 10 bases agree with TRBD2. Germline lookup yields CDR1 SEHNR and CDR2 FQNEAQ (reference sequence). J gave up 7 bases and V 5 bases, and 5 bases lay outside the gene matches. CDR3 length equals 14 residues. The CDR3 region has the DNA TGTGCCAGCAGCCTCAGCGGGAGGGGGAATGAGCAGTTCTTC. Amino acids: CASSLSGRGNEQFF. The entire variable domain, with the rest obtained from reference TRBV7-9 and TRBJ2-1, is as follows: DTGVSQNPRHKITKRGQNVTFRCDPISEHNRLYWYRQTLGQGPEFLTYFQNEAQLEKSRLLSDRFSAERPKGSFSTLEIQRTEQGDSAMYLCASSLSGRGNEQFFGPGTRLTVL.

The chain carries TRBV7-2 and TRBJ2-7; TRBD2 is a possible D gene (6 bases). The CDR3 loop spans 16 amino acids. V lost 1 base to trimming and J lost 4 bases, with 17 bases between them. Germline V CDR1 and CDR2: SGHTA, FQGNSA. CDR3 residues: CASSLGVGSGAYEQYF. CDR3 DNA: TGTGCCAGCAGCTTAGGGGTAGGTAGCGGTGCGTACGAGCAGTACTTC.

This clone was recorded a few times. The CDR3, as DNA: TGTGCCAGCAGTGCCGGGACTAGCGACACCGGGGAGCTGTTTTTT. This gives the protein CASSAGTSDTGELFF. The chain recombines TRBV6-4 with TRBJ2-2; 10 nucleotides align to TRBD2. The CDR3 extends over 15 amino acids. The V gene's germline CDR1 is MRHNA and CDR2 SNTAGT. V lost 4 bases, J lost 3 bases, and 2 bases stayed unmatched.

Turning to this clone: The identical CDR3 is also encoded by other nucleotide sequences in the sample. The chain joins TRBV6-5 to TRBJ1-2; 7 bases match TRBD1. The germline gives CDR1 MNHEY, CDR2 SVGAGI. CDR3 size: 14 residues. The V segment lost 3 bases and the J segment 4 bases; nucleotides outside the gene matches: 5. CDR3 region: CASSYRGRGYGYTF. For the CDR3, the DNA is TGTGCCAGCAGTTATAGGGGGCGAGGCTATGGCTACACCTTC.

The chain has TRBV10-1 and TRBJ2-7; 7 bases are a match to TRBD2. The CDR3 has 14 amino acids. V lost 3 bases to trimming and J lost 4 bases; unmatched junction nucleotides: 6. Per germline, CDR1 WNHNN and CDR2 SYGVQD (reference sequence). The DNA for the CDR3 is TGCGCCAGCAGTGAAGGCGGGAGTTCTTACGAGCAGTACTTC. As protein: CASSEGGSSYEQYF.

This clone was detected once. The chain couples TRBV5-1 to TRBJ2-7; 8 nucleotides align to TRBD2. CDR3 length: 15 residues. V was clipped by 0 bases and J by 7 bases; unmatched bases: 9. The V gene's germline CDR1 is SGHRS and CDR2 YFSETQ. CDR3 in DNA: TGCGCCAGCAGCTTGGCACCGGGAGGGCCGGAGGAGCAGTACTTC. The encoded protein is CASSLAPGGPEEQYF. Using reference TRBV5-1 and TRBJ2-7 for the parts outside the CDR3, the full variable domain is KAGVTQTPRYLIKTRGQQVTLSCSPISGHRSVSWYQQTPGQGLQFLFEYFSETQRNKGNFPGRFSGRQFSNSRSEMNVSTLELGDSALYLCASSLAPGGPEEQYFGPGTRLTVT.

This clone has only a few counts. The chain employs TRBV7-6 and TRBJ1-1; no firm D call. Germline CDR1 and CDR2: SGHVS and FNYEAQ. CDR3 length: 12 residues. Trimming left V 5 bases short and J 5 bases short, with 9 bases between. CDR3 sequence reads: CASSAWETEAFF. The DNA for the CDR3 is TGTGCCAGCAGCGCCTGGGAGACTGAAGCTTTCTTT.

This sequence joins TRBV19 and TRBJ2-7; 7 bases are a match to TRBD2. CDR1 LNHDA and CDR2 SQIVND come from the germline V gene (reference sequence). The CDR3 is 16 amino acids. V was pared by 3 bases and J by 1 base, with 9 bases of the junction left unmatched. Here the CDR3 DNA reads TGTGCCAGTAGTATGTGGCGGGAGCAGGGTTCCTACGAGCAGTACTTC. Its protein is CASSMWREQGSYEQYF.

The chain uses TRBV7-2 and TRBJ2-1; TRBD2 aligns across 12 bases. V shed 5 bases and J 7 bases; nucleotides not matched to a gene: 9. The CDR3 spans 16 residues. Germline CDR1 is SGHTA and CDR2 is FQGNSA. CDR3 coding DNA: TGTGCCAGCAGCGGACAGACTAGCGGGAGCCATAATGAGCAGTTCTTC. Translating it yields CASSGQTSGSHNEQFF.

The J gene is TRBJ2-5, the V gene TRBV5-5; weak D call: TRBD2 (5 bases). Trimming took off 5 bases at V and 2 bases at J, with 13 bases between the two ends. The CDR3 spans 14 residues. Germline CDR1 is SGHKS and CDR2 is YYEKEE (reference sequence). CDR3 nucleotide sequence: TGTGCCAGCAGTGGGAGTAGTTATCAAGAGACCCAGTACTTC. It encodes CASSGSSYQETQYF.

J is TRBJ1-1 and V is TRBV18; D not certain. V dropped 2 bases and J dropped 1 base, with 5 bases sitting between them. Per the germline V gene, CDR1 is KGHSH and CDR2 is LQKENI. This CDR3 comprises 13 residues. The CDR3 sequence is CASSPSQNTEAFF. The CDR3 bases are TGTGCCAGCTCACCAAGCCAGAACACTGAAGCTTTCTTT.

The J gene is TRBJ2-2, the V gene TRBV5-1, with D unresolved. The germline V gene encodes CDR1 SGHRS and CDR2 YFSETQ. This CDR3 spans 15 amino acids. The V and J ends lost 0 bases and 7 bases respectively, with 13 bases between them. The CDR3 sequence is CASSLDGPPDGELFF. The CDR3 DNA reads as TGCGCCAGCAGCTTGGATGGGCCGCCGGACGGGGAGCTGTTTTTT.

This rearrangement joins TRBV6-4 to TRBJ2-3, with D unclear. Germline V gene data show CDR1 as MRHNA and CDR2 as SNTAGT. V was pared by 3 bases and J by 5 bases, with 9 bases between. The CDR3 loop spans 13 amino acids. This CDR3 reads CASSEGQKDTQYF. The CDR3 nucleotides read TGTGCCAGCAGTGAGGGCCAGAAAGATACGCAGTATTTT.

There are a few counts of this clone. Other DNA sequences in the same sample also yield this CDR3. V is TRBV7-8 and J is TRBJ2-7, with TRBD1 as a possible D gene (6 bases). The V gene's germline CDR1 is SGHVS and CDR2 FQNEAQ. CDR3 length: 13 amino acids. The V and J ends lost 7 bases and 4 bases respectively, with 14 bases between them. DNA of the CDR3: TGTGCCAGCAAGCAGGGGCAGGCATACGAGCAGTACTTC. Protein sequence: CASKQGQAYEQYF. Combining the CDR3 with reference TRBV7-8 and TRBJ2-7 gives the whole variable domain GAGVSQSPRYKVAKRGQDVALRCDPISGHVSLFWYQQALGQGPEFLTYFQNEAQLDKSGLPSDRFFAERPEGSVSTLKIQRTQQEDSAVYLCASKQGQAYEQYFGPGTRLTVT.

The chain carries TRBV19 and TRBJ2-3; D might be TRBD2 (5 bases). This CDR3 comprises 15 residues. V was pared by 6 bases and J by 10 bases, with 23 bases between. CDR1 and CDR2 (germline): LNHDA, SQIVND (reference sequence). The CDR3: CASRDGKWSLVAQYF. CDR3 sequence (DNA): TGTGCCAGTAGAGACGGGAAATGGAGCCTTGTCGCGCAGTATTTT.